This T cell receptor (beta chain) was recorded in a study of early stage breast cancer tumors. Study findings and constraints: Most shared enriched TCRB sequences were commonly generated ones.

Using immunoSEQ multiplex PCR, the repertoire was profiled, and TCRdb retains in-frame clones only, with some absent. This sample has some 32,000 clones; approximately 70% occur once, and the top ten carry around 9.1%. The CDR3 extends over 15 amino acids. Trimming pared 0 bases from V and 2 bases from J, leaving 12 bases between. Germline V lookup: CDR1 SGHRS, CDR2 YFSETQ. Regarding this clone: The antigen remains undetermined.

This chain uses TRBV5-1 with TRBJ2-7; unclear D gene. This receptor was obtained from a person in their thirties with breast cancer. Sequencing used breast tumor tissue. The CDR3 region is CASSLEVLPPYEQYF. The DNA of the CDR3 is TGCGCCAGCAGCTTGGAGGTTTTGCCCCCCTACGAGCAGTACTTC.